The rows below give T cell receptor beta chains drawn from one sample of a study of blood T cells in healthy people across ages. TCRdb redid the calling of the 5' RACE reads with MiXCR, one entry per CDR3 protein. The sample carries 1,100,000 or so distinct CDR3 sequences, 45% recorded once. The specimen sequenced was blood. All receptors come from a woman in her sixties in good health. Both conserved end residues are part of each CDR3. The order of the fields is CDR3 protein, CDR3 DNA, V gene, J gene, D gene, clone size. A D gene is named only where the DNA matches it firmly. A clone size is listed for some rows: how often the clone was seen (once, few, many), or a class if it is expanded.

CASSSPDRSPYEQYF	TGTGCCAGCAGTTCCCCGGACAGGTCCCCATACGAGCAGTACTTC	TRBV12-3/TRBV12-4	TRBJ2-7	TRBD1	NA
CSARVGAIIPETQYF	TGCAGTGCTAGAGTCGGGGCCATAATTCCAGAGACCCAGTACTTC	TRBV20-1	TRBJ2-5	NA	NA
CASSPTSGRASEQYF	TGTGCCAGCAGCCCAACTAGCGGGAGGGCCAGCGAGCAGTACTTC	TRBV7-2	TRBJ2-7	TRBD2	once
CASSFRGTNYGYTF	TGCGCCAGCAGCTTCAGGGGTACTAACTATGGCTACACCTTC	TRBV5-1	TRBJ1-2	NA	NA
CASREYDRGLYEQYF	TGTGCCAGCAGGGAATATGACAGGGGCCTCTACGAGCAGTACTTC	TRBV2	TRBJ2-7	TRBD1	NA
CSAGGTVETQYF	TGCAGCGCAGGGGGAACCGTGGAGACCCAGTACTTC	TRBV29-1	TRBJ2-5	TRBD1	few
CSAEVGGDTEAFF	TGCAGCGCCGAAGTCGGGGGCGACACTGAAGCTTTCTTT	TRBV29-1	TRBJ1-1	NA	few
CSVELYNEQFF	TGCAGCGTTGAATTGTACAATGAGCAGTTCTTC	TRBV29-1	TRBJ2-1	NA	many
CASSRDGRAAGYTF	TGTGCCAGCAGCAGGGATGGCAGGGCTGCTGGCTACACCTTC	TRBV7-2	TRBJ1-2	NA	few
CSAPGQGSIQYF	TGCAGTGCTCCGGGACAGGGGAGCATTCAGTACTTC	TRBV20-1	TRBJ2-4	TRBD1	many
CASSNTGRNEQFF	TGTGCCAGCAGCAACACAGGGCGGAATGAGCAGTTCTTC	TRBV12-3/TRBV12-4	TRBJ2-1	NA	few
CASSLSNGGGYTF	TGTGCCAGCAGTTTATCGAACGGGGGCGGCTACACCTTC	TRBV27	TRBJ1-2	NA	few
CASSEYSREQFF	TGCGCCAGCAGTGAGTACAGCCGTGAGCAGTTCTTC	TRBV10-1	TRBJ2-1	NA	NA
CASSNPRGQETQYF	TGTGCCAGCAGTAACCCTCGGGGCCAAGAGACCCAGTACTTC	TRBV6-6	TRBJ2-5	NA	few
CASSLEVRGTENSPLHF	TGTGCCAGCAGCTTAGAGGTGCGTGGGACAGAAAATTCACCCCTCCACTTT	TRBV7-6	TRBJ1-6	TRBD1	few
CASSLTVTGELFF	TGTGCCAGCAGCTTGACAGTCACCGGGGAGCTGTTTTTT	TRBV5-5	TRBJ2-2	NA	few
CASSSQGRLNEKLFF	TGTGCCAGCAGCTCACAGGGAAGATTAAATGAAAAACTGTTTTTT	TRBV11-2	TRBJ1-4	NA	NA
CASSMYTGGAANEKLFF	TGCGCCAGCAGCATGTATACAGGGGGCGCGGCTAATGAAAAACTGTTTTTT	TRBV5-1	TRBJ1-4	TRBD1	NA
CASSGYSEFF	TGTGCCAGCAGCGGGTACTCGGAGTTCTTC	TRBV2	TRBJ2-1	NA	NA
CASSQRDTGSYEQYF	TGTGCCAGCAGCCAGCGGGACACGGGCTCCTACGAGCAGTACTTC	TRBV3-1	TRBJ2-7	NA	NA
CASSEALRTGPKTQYF	TGTGCCAGCAGTGAAGCGCTGAGGACAGGACCTAAGACCCAGTACTTC	TRBV6-1	TRBJ2-5	TRBD1	NA
CSARGTVYGYTF	TGCAGTGCTAGGGGGACAGTCTATGGCTACACCTTC	TRBV20-1	TRBJ1-2	TRBD1	NA
CASSQDDYEQYF	TGCGCCAGCAGCCAAGATGACTACGAGCAGTACTTC	TRBV4-1	TRBJ2-7	NA	NA
CASSFNTGTGSTDTQYF	TGCGCCAGCAGCTTTAATACCGGGACAGGGTCCACAGATACGCAGTATTTT	TRBV5-1	TRBJ2-3	TRBD1	NA
CASWGGTGTYEQYF	TGTGCCAGCTGGGGCGGGACAGGGACCTACGAGCAGTACTTC	TRBV6-2/TRBV6-3	TRBJ2-7	TRBD1	NA
CASSSGTRGINEQFF	TGCGCCAGCAGCTCCGGGACTAGAGGGATTAATGAGCAGTTCTTC	TRBV5-1	TRBJ2-1	TRBD2	many
CASSQEGTVFGDTQYF	TGCGCCAGCAGCCAGGAAGGGACAGTCTTCGGGGATACGCAGTATTTT	TRBV4-1	TRBJ2-3	TRBD1	few
CASSPSGVTYKDQFF	TGTGCCAGCTCACCTTCGGGAGTGACCTACAAGGACCAGTTCTTC	TRBV18	TRBJ2-1	NA	NA
CAIRRGENSPLHF	TGTGCCATCAGGCGGGGCGAGAATTCACCCCTCCACTTT	TRBV10-3	TRBJ1-6	NA	once
CASSLGGLAGEETQYF	TGTGCCAGCAGCTTAGGCGGGCTAGCGGGAGAAGAGACCCAGTACTTC	TRBV5-1	TRBJ2-5	TRBD2	many
CSARPGTSAYEQYF	TGCAGTGCTAGGCCTGGGACTAGCGCCTACGAGCAGTACTTC	TRBV20-1	TRBJ2-7	TRBD2	NA
CASSDGGRSEQFF	TGTGCCAGCAGTGACGGTGGCCGGAGCGAGCAGTTCTTC	TRBV25-1	TRBJ2-1	NA	NA
CASSGQGRGYGYTF	TGTGCCAGCAGCGGACAGGGTAGAGGCTATGGCTACACCTTC	TRBV7-9	TRBJ1-2	TRBD1	NA
CASSYGTPYNEQFF	TGTGCCAGCAGTTACGGGACTCCCTACAATGAGCAGTTCTTC	TRBV6-5	TRBJ2-1	NA	NA
CASSSYEAFF	TGTGCCAGCAGTTCGTATGAAGCTTTCTTT	TRBV28	TRBJ1-1	NA	NA
CASSPGQIQETQYF	TGTGCCAGCAGCCCAGGACAGATTCAAGAGACCCAGTACTTC	TRBV9	TRBJ2-5	NA	NA
CASSLGRETGSHNEQFF	TGCGCCAGCAGCCTGGGACGGGAGACCGGCAGTCACAATGAGCAGTTCTTC	TRBV5-1	TRBJ2-1	NA	NA
CASSWSQRNEKLFF	TGTGCCAGCAGTTGGTCACAGCGTAATGAAAAACTGTTTTTT	TRBV7-8	TRBJ1-4	NA	once
CSASGTLQETQYF	TGCAGTGCTTCCGGGACCCTTCAAGAGACCCAGTACTTC	TRBV20-1	TRBJ2-5	NA	NA
CSVDSQGSRWDYTF	TGCAGCGTTGATAGCCAGGGGTCCAGGTGGGACTACACCTTC	TRBV29-1	TRBJ1-2	NA	NA
CASSTEGGGNYGYTF	TGTGCCAGCAGTACCGAGGGGGGAGGTAACTATGGCTACACCTTC	TRBV25-1	TRBJ1-2	NA	NA
CAITTDRGNYEQYF	TGTGCCATCACCACCGACAGGGGGAACTACGAGCAGTACTTC	TRBV10-3	TRBJ2-7	TRBD1	few
CASSDTRGQFF	TGCGCCAGCAGCGACACGAGGGGACAGTTCTTC	TRBV5-1	TRBJ2-1	NA	NA
CASSYLGQSNEKLFF	TGCGCCAGCAGCTACCTGGGCCAGTCTAATGAAAAACTGTTTTTT	TRBV5-1	TRBJ1-4	NA	NA
CSARDGQISYEQYF	TGCAGTGCTAGAGACGGGCAGATATCCTACGAGCAGTACTTC	TRBV20-1	TRBJ2-7	NA	NA
CASSVTQGFQETQYF	TGTGCCAGCAGCGTAACCCAGGGTTTCCAAGAGACCCAGTACTTC	TRBV9	TRBJ2-5	NA	NA
CAISESQQRPSYEQYF	TGTGCCATCAGTGAGTCGCAACAGAGGCCTTCCTACGAGCAGTACTTC	TRBV10-3	TRBJ2-7	NA	few
CSAPKAAGDTQYF	TGCAGTGCTCCTAAAGCAGCAGGGGATACGCAGTATTTT	TRBV20-1	TRBJ2-3	NA	few
CSAPRGGPDIQYF	TGCAGTGCCCCCCGGGGGGGGCCGGACATTCAGTACTTC	TRBV20-1	TRBJ2-4	TRBD2	NA
CASSTTPEQYF	TGTGCCAGCAGTACCACCCCCGAGCAGTACTTC	TRBV7-9	TRBJ2-7	NA	few
CASSHPGRGQVNYGYTF	TGCGCCAGCAGCCACCCGGGACGGGGGCAAGTTAACTATGGCTACACCTTC	TRBV4-1	TRBJ1-2	NA	once